These T cell receptor beta chains were read from a single sample in a study of memory CD4+ T cells and cytomegalovirus serostatus. The protocol was immunoSEQ multiplex PCR, while the TCRdb copy is restricted to in-frame clones and leaves out a portion. The sample carries about 92,000 clones, about 80% recorded once. The material sequenced was memory CD4+ T cells from blood. The source is an adult in good health and CMV-seropositive. CDR3s include the opening cysteine and the closing phenylalanine or tryptophan. The D gene is left open where the match is weak. Clone sizes are given selectively: once, few, many, or a class where the clone is expanded.

>.|TRBV11-2|TRBJ1-1|.
CASSSPRGRTEAFF
TGTGCCAGCAGCTCCCCCAGGGGTCGCACTGAAGCTTTCTTT
>.|TRBV18|TRBJ1-4|few
CASSGNLREKLFF
TGTGCCAGCTCGGGAAATTTGCGTGAAAAACTGTTTTTT
>.|TRBV27|TRBJ2-1|.
CASSPGTARNLDNEQFF
TGTGCCAGCAGTCCCGGGACGGCGCGGAACCTCGACAATGAGCAGTTCTTC
>.|TRBV28|TRBJ2-3|.
CASSWGGPTDTQYF
TGTGCCAGCAGTTGGGGCGGACCCACAGATACGCAGTATTTT
>TRBD1|TRBV10-1|TRBJ2-5|.
CASSPGTGDRETQYF
TGCGCCAGCAGCCCCGGGACAGGGGATCGGGAGACCCAGTACTTC
>TRBD1|TRBV28|TRBJ2-1|.
CATNGDRVYNEQFF
TGTGCCACCAACGGGGACAGGGTGTACAATGAGCAGTTCTTC
>.|TRBV9|TRBJ2-1|.
CASSVASLAIINEQFF
TGTGCCAGCAGCGTAGCTAGTCTAGCGATAATAAATGAGCAGTTCTTC
>.|TRBV7-3|TRBJ1-1|.
CASSLTAKNTEAFF
TGTGCCAGCAGCTTGACAGCCAAGAACACTGAAGCTTTCTTT
>.|TRBV7-6|TRBJ1-1|.
CASSQQENTEAFF
TGTGCCAGCAGCCAACAGGAGAACACTGAAGCTTTCTTT
>TRBD2|TRBV10-3|TRBJ2-1|.
CAIRVAGVNEQFF
TGTGCCATCAGGGTAGCGGGAGTTAATGAGCAGTTCTTC
>TRBD2|TRBV6-1|TRBJ2-7|.
CASRPDTTSGRLQYF
TGTGCCAGCAGGCCCGATACGACTAGCGGCCGACTGCAGTACTTC
>TRBD1|TRBV5-1|TRBJ2-7|.
CASSPDRAGEQYF
TGCGCCAGCAGTCCCGACAGGGCGGGCGAGCAGTACTTC